Sequencing of this T cell receptor beta chain was carried out in a study of CD8+CD57+ T cells in acquired aplastic anemia. Overall study context: CD4+ and CD8+ cells, once sorted, gave DNA averaging approximately 3 ug.

CDR3 and TCR beta VDJ profiling relied on a genomic DNA template. TCRdb processed the reads anew with MiXCR; each CDR3 protein has one entry. The sample records just over 400,000 distinct CDR3 sequences, 60% to 80% being singletons. Trimming took 1 base from V and 6 from J, leaving 15 bases between them. Germline V CDR1 and CDR2: DFQATT, SNEGSKA (reference sequence). CDR3 size: 14 residues. This chain joins TRBV20-1 and TRBJ1-1; TRBD1 is a possible D gene (6 bases). The source of this sequence is a human donor in good health, serving as a control. The specimen sequenced was sorted CD4+, CD8+, or CD8+CD57+ T cells (not recorded which) from PBMCs. The DNA for the CDR3 is TGCAGTGCTAGAGTTACGGGGGCCAGATCTGAAGCTTTCTTT. Protein sequence: CSARVTGARSEAFF.